This record looks at one TCR beta chain sequence and its context. The data are from a study of T cell responses to AZD1222 COVID-19 vaccine. Assay: immunoSEQ multiplex PCR; the TCRdb copy retains only in-frame clones and omits some. The sample yields approximately 150,000 clones, nearly 90% seen once. The receptor's source is an adult who received the MenACWY meningococcal vaccine as a control. The input for sequencing was peripheral blood, taken 28 days after the second dose of the MenACWY control vaccine.

CDR3 loop: CASSAYRSNEKLFF. The DNA for the CDR3 is TGTGCCAGCAGCGCATACAGGTCTAATGAAAAACTGTTTTTT. This chain connects TRBV9 to TRBJ1-4; maybe TRBD1 (5 bases). CDR3 length: 14 residues. Trimming left V 3 bases short and J 3 bases short, with 9 bases between. Per the germline V gene, CDR1 is SGDLS and CDR2 is YYNGEE.